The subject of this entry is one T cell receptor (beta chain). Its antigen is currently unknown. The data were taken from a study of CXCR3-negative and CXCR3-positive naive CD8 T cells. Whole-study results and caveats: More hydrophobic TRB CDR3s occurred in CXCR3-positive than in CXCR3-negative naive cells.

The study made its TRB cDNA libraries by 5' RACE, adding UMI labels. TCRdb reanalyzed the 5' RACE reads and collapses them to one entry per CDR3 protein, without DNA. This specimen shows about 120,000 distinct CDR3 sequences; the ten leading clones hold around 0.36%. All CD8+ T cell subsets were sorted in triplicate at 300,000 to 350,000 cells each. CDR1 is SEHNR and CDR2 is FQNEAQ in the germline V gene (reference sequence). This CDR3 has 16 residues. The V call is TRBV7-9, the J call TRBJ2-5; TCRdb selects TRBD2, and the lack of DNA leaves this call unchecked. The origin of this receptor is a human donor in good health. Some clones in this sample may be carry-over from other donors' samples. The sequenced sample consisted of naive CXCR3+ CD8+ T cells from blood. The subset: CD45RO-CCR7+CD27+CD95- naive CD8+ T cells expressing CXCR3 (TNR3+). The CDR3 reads CASSLATSGLQETQYF.